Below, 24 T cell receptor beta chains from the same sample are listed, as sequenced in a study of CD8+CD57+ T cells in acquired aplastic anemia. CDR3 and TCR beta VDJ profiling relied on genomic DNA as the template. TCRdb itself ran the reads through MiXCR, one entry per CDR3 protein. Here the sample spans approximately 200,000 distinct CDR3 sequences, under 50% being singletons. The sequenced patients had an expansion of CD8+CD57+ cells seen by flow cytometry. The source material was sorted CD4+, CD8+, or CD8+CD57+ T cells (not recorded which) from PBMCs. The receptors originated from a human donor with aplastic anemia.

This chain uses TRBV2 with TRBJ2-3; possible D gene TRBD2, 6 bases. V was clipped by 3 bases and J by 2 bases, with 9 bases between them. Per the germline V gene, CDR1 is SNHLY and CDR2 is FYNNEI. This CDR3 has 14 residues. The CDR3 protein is CASSDRRDTDTQYF. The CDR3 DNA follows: TGTGCCAGCAGTGACCGGCGGGACACAGATACGCAGTATTTT.

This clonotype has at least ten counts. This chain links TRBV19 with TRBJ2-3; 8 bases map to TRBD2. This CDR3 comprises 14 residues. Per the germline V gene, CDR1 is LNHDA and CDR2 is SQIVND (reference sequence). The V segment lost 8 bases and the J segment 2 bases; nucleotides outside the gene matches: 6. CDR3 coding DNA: TGTGCCAGTCACTCTAGCGGGCCCACAGATACGCAGTATTTT. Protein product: CASHSSGPTDTQYF.

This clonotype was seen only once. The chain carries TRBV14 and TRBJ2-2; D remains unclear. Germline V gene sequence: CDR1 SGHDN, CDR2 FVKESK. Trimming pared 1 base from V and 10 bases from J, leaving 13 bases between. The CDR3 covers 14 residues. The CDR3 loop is CASSQVGSPLELFF. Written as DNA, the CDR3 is TGTGCCAGCAGCCAAGTAGGGTCACCGTTGGAGCTGTTTTTT.

The CDR3 sequence is CASSSIGGEQFF. The DNA of the CDR3 is TGTGCCAGCAGCTCGATAGGAGGTGAGCAGTTCTTC. The chain has TRBV7-3 and TRBJ2-1; maybe TRBD2 (5 bases). CDR1 is SGHTA and CDR2 is FQGTGA in the germline V gene. Trimming removed 4 bases from V and 9 bases from J, with 10 bases in between. The CDR3 runs to 12 residues.

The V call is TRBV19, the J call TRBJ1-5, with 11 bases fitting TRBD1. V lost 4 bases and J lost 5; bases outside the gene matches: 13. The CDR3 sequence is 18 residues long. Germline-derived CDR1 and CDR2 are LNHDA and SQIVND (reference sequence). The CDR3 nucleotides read TGTGCCAGTAGTACGGGGGTAAAGGGACAGGGGGTCCATCAGCCCCAGCATTTT. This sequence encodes CASSTGVKGQGVHQPQHF.

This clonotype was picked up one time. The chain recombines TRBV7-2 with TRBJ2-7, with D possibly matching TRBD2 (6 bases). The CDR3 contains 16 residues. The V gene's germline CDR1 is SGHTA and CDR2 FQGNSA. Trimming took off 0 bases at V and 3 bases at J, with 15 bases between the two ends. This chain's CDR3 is CASSLARLAFIYEQYF. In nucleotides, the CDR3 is TGTGCCAGCAGCTTAGCGAGGCTAGCGTTCATCTACGAGCAGTACTTC. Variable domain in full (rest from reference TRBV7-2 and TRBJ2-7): GAGVSQSPSNKVTEKGKDVELRCDPISGHTALYWYRQSLGQGLEFLIYFQGNSAPDKSGLPSDRFSAERTGGSVSTLTIQRTQQEDSAVYLCASSLARLAFIYEQYFGPGTRLTVT.

This chain's CDR3 is CASSLAVLREQYF. In DNA form, the CDR3 reads TGTGCCAGCAGCTTAGCCGTTTTGAGGGAGCAGTACTTC. The chain joins TRBV7-2 to TRBJ2-7; D remains unclear. Between the trimmed V and J ends, which lost 0 bases and 7 bases, there was a span of 10 bases. The CDR3 totals 13 residues. From germline, CDR1 is SGHTA and CDR2 FQGNSA.

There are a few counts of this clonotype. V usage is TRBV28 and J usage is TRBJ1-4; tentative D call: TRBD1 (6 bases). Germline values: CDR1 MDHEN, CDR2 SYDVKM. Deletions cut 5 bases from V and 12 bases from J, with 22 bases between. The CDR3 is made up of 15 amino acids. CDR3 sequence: CASSLPGQGKGELFF. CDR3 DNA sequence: TGTGCCAGCAGTCTTCCGGGGCAGGGAAAGGGGGAACTGTTTTTT.

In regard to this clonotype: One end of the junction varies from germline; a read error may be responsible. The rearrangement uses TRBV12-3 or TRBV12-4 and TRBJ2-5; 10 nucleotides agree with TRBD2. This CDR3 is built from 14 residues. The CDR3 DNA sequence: TGTGCCAGCAGTTTGGTAGCGGGGGGAGAGGCCCAGTACTTC. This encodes CASSLVAGGEAQYF.

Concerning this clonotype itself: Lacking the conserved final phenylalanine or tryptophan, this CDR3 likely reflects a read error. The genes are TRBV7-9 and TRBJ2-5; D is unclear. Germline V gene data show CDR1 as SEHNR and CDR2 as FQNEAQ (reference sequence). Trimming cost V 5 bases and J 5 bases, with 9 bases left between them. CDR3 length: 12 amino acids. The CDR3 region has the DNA TGTGCCAGCAGCCGCCTTGGGGAGACCCAGTACCTC. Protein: CASSRLGETQYL.

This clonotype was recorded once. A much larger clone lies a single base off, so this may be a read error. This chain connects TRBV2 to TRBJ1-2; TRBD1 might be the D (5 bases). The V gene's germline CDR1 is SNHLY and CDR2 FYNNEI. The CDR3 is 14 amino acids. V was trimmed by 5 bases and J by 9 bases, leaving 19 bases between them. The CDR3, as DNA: TGTGCCAGCAGTTCGAGGGGTGCCCTATCGAGCTACACCTTC. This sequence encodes CASSSRGALSSYTF.

The CDR3 DNA is TGTGCCAGCAGTGAACAGGACAGGGGGCGAGGAGCTTTCTTT. Translation: CASSEQDRGRGAFF. The chain recombines TRBV25-1 with TRBJ1-1; 11 bases agree with TRBD1. Trimming cost V 2 bases and J 10 bases; bases outside gene matches: 6. The CDR3 covers 14 residues. Germline V CDR1 and CDR2: MGHDK, SYGVNS.

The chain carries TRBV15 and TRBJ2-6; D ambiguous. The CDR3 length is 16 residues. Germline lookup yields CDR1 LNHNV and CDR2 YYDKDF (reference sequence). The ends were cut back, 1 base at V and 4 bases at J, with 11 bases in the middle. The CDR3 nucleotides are TGTGCCACCAGCAGAGGTACTCTGGGAGGGGCCAACGTCCTGACTTTC. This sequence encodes CATSRGTLGGANVLTF.

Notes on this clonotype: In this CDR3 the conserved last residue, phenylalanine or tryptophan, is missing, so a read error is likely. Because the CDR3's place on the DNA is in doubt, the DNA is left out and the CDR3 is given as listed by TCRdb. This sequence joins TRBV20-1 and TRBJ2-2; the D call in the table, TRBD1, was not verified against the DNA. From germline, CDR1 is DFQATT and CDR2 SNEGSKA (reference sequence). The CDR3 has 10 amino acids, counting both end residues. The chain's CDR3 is CSARWGQGTR.

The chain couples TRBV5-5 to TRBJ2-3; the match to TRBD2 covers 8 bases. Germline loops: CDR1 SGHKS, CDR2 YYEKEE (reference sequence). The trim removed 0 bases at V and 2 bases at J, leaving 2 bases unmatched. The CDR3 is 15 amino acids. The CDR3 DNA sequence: TGTGCCAGCAGCTTGGCGGGGGGGCTCACAGATACGCAGTATTTT. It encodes CASSLAGGLTDTQYF. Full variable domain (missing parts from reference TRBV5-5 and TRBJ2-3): DAGVTQSPTHLIKTRGQQVTLRCSPISGHKSVSWYQQVLGQGPQFIFQYYEKEERGRGNFPDRFSARQFPNYSSELNVNALLLGDSALYLCASSLAGGLTDTQYFGPGTRLTVL.

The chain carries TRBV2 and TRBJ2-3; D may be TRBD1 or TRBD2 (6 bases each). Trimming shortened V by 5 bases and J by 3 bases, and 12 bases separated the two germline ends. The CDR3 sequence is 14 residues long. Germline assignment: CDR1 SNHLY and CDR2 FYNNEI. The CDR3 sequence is CASSTQGRTDTQYF. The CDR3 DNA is TGTGCCAGCAGTACTCAGGGGAGGACAGATACGCAGTATTTT.

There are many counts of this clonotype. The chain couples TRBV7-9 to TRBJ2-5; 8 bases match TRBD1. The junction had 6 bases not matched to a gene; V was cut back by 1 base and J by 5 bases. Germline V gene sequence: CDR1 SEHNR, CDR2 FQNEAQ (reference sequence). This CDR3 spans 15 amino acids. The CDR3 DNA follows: TGTGCCAGCAGCTTAGAACAGGGGGGAGTGGAGACCCAGTACTTC. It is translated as CASSLEQGGVETQYF.

In DNA, the CDR3 is TGTGCCACCGGGCGGGACTGGATCACTCAGCCCCAGCATTTT. Its translation: CATGRDWITQPQHF. The chain uses TRBV10-3 and TRBJ1-5; maybe TRBD1 (5 bases). Trimming took off 10 bases at V and 6 bases at J, with 19 bases between the two ends. The CDR3 sequence is 14 residues long. Germline V lookup: CDR1 ENHRY, CDR2 SYGVKD.

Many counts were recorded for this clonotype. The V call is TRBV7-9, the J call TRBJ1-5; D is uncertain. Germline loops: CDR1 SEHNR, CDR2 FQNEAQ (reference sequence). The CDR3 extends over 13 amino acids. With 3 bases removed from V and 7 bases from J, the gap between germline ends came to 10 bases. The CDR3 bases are TGTGCCAGCAGCTTGATGGTGGGGCAGCCCCAGCATTTT. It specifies CASSLMVGQPQHF.

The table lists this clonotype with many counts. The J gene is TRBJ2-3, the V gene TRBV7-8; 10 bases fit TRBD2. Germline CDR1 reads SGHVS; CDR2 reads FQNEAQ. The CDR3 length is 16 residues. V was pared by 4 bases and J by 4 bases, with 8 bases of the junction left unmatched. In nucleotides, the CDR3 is TGTGCCAGCAGCTCTTATAGCGGGGGGTCCCCAGATACGCAGTATTTT. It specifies CASSSYSGGSPDTQYF.

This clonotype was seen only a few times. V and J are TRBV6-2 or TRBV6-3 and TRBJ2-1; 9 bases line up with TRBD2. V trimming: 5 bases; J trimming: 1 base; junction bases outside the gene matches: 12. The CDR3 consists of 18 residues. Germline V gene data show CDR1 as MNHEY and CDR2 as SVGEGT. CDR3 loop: CASSLEGGGALSYNEQFF. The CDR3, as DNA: TGTGCCAGCAGTCTGGAGGGCGGGGGGGCCTTGTCCTACAATGAGCAGTTCTTC.

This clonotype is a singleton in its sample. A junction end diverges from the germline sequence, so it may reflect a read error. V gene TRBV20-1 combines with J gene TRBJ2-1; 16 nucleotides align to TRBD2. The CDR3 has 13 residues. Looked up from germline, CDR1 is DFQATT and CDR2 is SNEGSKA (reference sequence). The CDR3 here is CSASGTSGGVPLF. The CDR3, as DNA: TGCAGTGCTAGTGGGACTAGCGGGGGGGTACCGCTCTTC.

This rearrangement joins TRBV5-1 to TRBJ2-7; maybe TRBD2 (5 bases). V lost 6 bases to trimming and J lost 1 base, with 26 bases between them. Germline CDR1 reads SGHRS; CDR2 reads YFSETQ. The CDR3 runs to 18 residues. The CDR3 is CASIPGSSANTGSYEQYF. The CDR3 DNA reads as TGCGCCAGCATCCCGGGATCAAGCGCGAACACCGGGTCCTACGAGCAGTACTTC. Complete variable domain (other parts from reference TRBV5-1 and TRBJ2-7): KAGVTQTPRYLIKTRGQQVTLSCSPISGHRSVSWYQQTPGQGLQFLFEYFSETQRNKGNFPGRFSGRQFSNSRSEMNVSTLELGDSALYLCASIPGSSANTGSYEQYFGPGTRLTVT.

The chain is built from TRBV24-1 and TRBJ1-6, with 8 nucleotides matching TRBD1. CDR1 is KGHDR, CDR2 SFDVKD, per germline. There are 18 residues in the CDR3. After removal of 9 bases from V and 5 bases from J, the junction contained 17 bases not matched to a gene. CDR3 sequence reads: CATPLNGQGAQDNSPLHF. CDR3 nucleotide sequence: TGTGCCACCCCGCTGAATGGACAGGGCGCTCAGGATAATTCACCCCTCCACTTT.